This T cell receptor (beta chain) originates from a study of OX40 agonist ivuxolimab in advanced cancers. About the research overall: Ivuxolimab, an agonistic anti-OX40 (CD134) antibody, was given to patients. A history of anti-PD-1, anti-PD-L1 or anti-CTLA-4 therapy was acceptable, and about 37% had some.

Germline CDR1 and CDR2: SNHLY and FYNNEI. Trimming at V came to 8 bases and at J to 4 bases, leaving 8 bases not matched to a gene. The CDR3 is made up of 14 amino acids. Profiling relied on immunoSEQ multiplex PCR, and the TCRdb table lists in-frame clones only, not all of them. The sample lists around 86,000 clones; 90% to 95% were seen once. Concerning this clone: Its antigen is unidentified.

Study-wide points: At 0.1 to 3.0 mg/kg, CD4+ and CD8+ blood T cells expanded clonally by week 6. No determination was made of the antigen specificity of the expanded peripheral T cells.

The clonotype originates from an adult with an advanced solid tumor such as melanoma, head and neck, liver or kidney cancer. The chain couples TRBV2 to TRBJ2-3; 8 bases fit TRBD2. Sequenced material: CD4+ or CD8+ T cells sorted from blood, taken in a trial of the OX40 agonist ivuxolimab. CDR3 amino acids: CASSLRGAPDTQYF. CDR3 DNA: TGTGCCAGCTCGTTGCGGGGGGCCCCAGATACGCAGTATTTT.